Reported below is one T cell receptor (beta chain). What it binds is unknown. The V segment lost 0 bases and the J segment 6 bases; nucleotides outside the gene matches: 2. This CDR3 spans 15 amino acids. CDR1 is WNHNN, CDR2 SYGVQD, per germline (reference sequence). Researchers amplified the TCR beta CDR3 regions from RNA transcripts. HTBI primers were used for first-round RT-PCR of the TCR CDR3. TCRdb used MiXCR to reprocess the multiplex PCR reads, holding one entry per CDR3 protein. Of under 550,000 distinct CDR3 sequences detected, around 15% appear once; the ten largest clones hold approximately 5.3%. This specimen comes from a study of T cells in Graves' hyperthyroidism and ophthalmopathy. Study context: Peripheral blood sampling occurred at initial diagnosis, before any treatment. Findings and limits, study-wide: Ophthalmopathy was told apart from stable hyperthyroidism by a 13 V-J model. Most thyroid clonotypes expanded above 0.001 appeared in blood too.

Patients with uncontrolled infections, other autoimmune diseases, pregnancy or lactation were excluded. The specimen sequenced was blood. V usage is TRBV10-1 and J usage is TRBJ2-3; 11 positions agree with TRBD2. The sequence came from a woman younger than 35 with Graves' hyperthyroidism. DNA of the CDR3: TGCGCCAGCAGTGAGTCTAGCGGGAGGGCCGATACGCAGTATTTT. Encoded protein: CASSESSGRADTQYF.